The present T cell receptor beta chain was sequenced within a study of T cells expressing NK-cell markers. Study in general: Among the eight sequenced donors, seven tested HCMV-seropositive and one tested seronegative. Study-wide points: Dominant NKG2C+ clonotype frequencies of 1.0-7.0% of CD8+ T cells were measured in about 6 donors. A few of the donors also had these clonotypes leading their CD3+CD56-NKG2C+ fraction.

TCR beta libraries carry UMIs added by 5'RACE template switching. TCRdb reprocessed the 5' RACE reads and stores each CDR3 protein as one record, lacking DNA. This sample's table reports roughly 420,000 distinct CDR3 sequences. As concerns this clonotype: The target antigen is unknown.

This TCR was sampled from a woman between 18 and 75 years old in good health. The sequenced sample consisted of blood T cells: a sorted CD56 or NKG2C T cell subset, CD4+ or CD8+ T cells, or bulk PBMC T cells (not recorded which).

This chain's CDR3 is CASNRASAGELFF. This sequence joins TRBV6-1 and TRBJ2-2; TCRdb indicates TRBD2, and absent DNA this call remains unverified. The CDR3 consists of 13 residues. Germline V lookup: CDR1 MNHNS, CDR2 SASEGT.